The clone carrying this T cell receptor beta chain was picked up a small number of times. This entry is derived from a study of blood T cells in healthy people across ages. Together with a sample-barcoded 5' primer, a J-beta primer mix was included in a second PCR lasting roughly 6 to 12 cycles. TCRdb analysed the 5' RACE reads with MiXCR anew, one entry per CDR3 protein. Seen here are some 640,000 distinct CDR3 sequences, approximately 50% observed once, and the top ten hold around a third. A minimum of 6 million PBMCs was isolated per sample. The germline gives CDR1 DFQATT, CDR2 SNEGSKA (reference sequence). This CDR3 has 15 amino acids. V lost 6 bases and J lost 5; bases outside the gene matches: 9.

The TCR originated in an older woman in good health. What was sequenced was blood. The rearrangement uses TRBV20-1 and TRBJ2-7; TRBD2 matches 14 bases. In DNA, the CDR3 is TGCAGTGCAACCAAGGGACTAGCGGGAGATAACGAGCAGTACTTC. Protein product: CSATKGLAGDNEQYF.